This T cell receptor beta chain stems from a study of PD-L1 blockade in urothelial cancer. Study details: Every 3 weeks, patients received intravenous atezolizumab 1,200 mg, beginning 2014. Counts from blood samples showed a median of approximately 150,000 T cells.

This sample's time point: pretreatment peripheral blood. Diagnoses among patients were locally advanced or metastatic urothelial carcinoma. CDR3 length: 18 residues. The V and J ends lost 5 bases and 6 bases, in that order; junction bases with no gene match: 16. CDR1 SGHNT and CDR2 YYREEE come from the germline V gene (reference sequence). Generated by immunoSEQ multiplex PCR, the TCRdb table keeps only in-frame clones and is missing some. The data hold 70,000 to 100,000 clones, with roughly 89% observed a single time. This clonotype originated in a man aged 55 to 70 with urothelial cancer. This specimen was PBMCs, taken around atezolizumab (anti-PD-L1) treatment. The chain joins TRBV5-4 to TRBJ2-3; 12 positions match TRBD1. The CDR3 region has the DNA TGTGCCAGCAGACGTGGGGGGACAGGGGGCTCGGGGGGGGATACGCAGTATTTT. Protein sequence: CASRRGGTGGSGGDTQYF.